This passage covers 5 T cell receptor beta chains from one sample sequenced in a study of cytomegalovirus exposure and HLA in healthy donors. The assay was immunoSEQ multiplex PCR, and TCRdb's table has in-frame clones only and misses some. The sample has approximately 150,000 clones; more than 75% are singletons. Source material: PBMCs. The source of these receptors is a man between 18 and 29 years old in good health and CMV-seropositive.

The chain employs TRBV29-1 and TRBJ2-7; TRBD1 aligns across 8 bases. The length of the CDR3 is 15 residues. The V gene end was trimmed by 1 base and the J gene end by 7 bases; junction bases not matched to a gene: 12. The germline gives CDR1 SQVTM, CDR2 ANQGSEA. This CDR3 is CSVEVPGGLLGEQYF. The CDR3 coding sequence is TGCAGCGTTGAAGTTCCAGGGGGCCTCCTTGGGGAGCAGTACTTC.

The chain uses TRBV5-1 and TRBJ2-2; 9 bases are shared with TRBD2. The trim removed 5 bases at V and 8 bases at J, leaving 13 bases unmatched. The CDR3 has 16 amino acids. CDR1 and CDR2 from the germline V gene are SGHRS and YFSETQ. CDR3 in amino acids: CASRPPAGGPRGELFF. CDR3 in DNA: TGCGCCAGCAGACCTCCGGCGGGAGGGCCCAGGGGGGAGCTGTTTTTT.

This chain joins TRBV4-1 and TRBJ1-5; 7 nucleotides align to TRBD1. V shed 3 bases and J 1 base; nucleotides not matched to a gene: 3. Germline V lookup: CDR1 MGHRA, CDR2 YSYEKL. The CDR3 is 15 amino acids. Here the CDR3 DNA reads TGCGCCAGCAGCCAGCAGGGGGTCAGCAATCAGCCCCAGCATTTT. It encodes CASSQQGVSNQPQHF.

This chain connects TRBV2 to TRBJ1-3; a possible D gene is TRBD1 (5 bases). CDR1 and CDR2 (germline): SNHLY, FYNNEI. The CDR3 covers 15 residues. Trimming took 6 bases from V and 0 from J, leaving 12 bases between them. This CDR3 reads CASSFTTGSGNTIYF. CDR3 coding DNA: TGTGCCAGCAGCTTTACCACAGGCTCTGGAAACACCATATATTTT.

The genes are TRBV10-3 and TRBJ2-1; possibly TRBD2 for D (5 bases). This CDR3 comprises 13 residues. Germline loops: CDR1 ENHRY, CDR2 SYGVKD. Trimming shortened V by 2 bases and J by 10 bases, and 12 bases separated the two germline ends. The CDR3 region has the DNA TGTGCCATCAGTGAGGGGATAGCGCAAGAGCAGTTCTTC. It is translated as CAISEGIAQEQFF.